Listed below are T cell receptor beta chains from one sample, sequenced in a study of CD8 T cells in ankylosing spondylitis. MiXCR was run by TCRdb on the 5' RACE reads, yielding one entry per CDR3 protein. Of about 160,000 distinct CDR3 sequences listed, about 16% are singletons. Material: blood, either unsorted or a sorted T cell fraction (not recorded which). Every receptor here comes from a male donor with ankylosing spondylitis or in good health (not recorded which). Each CDR3 is given with its conserved first and last residue. Fields, in order: clone size, D gene, J gene, V gene, CDR3 DNA, CDR3 protein. D genes are given only for firm matches. Where a row states a size, it is once, few, many or the class of an expanded clone; other rows omit it.

few TRBD2 TRBJ2-3 TRBV28 TGTGCCAGCAGTTCTTTTGGGGCGCGGGAGGCAAGCACAGATACGCAGTATTTT CASSSFGAREASTDTQYF
. . TRBJ2-1 TRBV5-1 TGCGCCAGCAGCTCAGGACTGAACTCCTACAATGAGCAGTTCTTC CASSSGLNSYNEQFF
many . TRBJ2-1 TRBV24-1 TGTGCCACCAGTGTCCTCGGGACACCCGGGGGGAATGAGCAGTTCTTC CATSVLGTPGGNEQFF
many . TRBJ2-1 TRBV29-1 TGCAGCGTCGAGGGGAGCCAGAGCTCCTACAATGAGCAGTTCTTC CSVEGSQSSYNEQFF
. . TRBJ1-5 TRBV11-2 TGTGCCAGCAGCTTCCGGATGGATCAGCCCCAGCATTTT CASSFRMDQPQHF
. . TRBJ1-1 TRBV6-4 TGTGCCAGCAGGGCCTCAGGGCTTCCAGCTTTCTTT CASRASGLPAFF
many . TRBJ2-3 TRBV2 TGTGCCAGCAGTGAGGTACATACGCAGTATTTT CASSEVHTQYF
many . TRBJ2-7 TRBV10-3 TGTGCCATCAGTGAGTCGGCCAGGGAAAGCGAGCAGTACTTC CAISESARESEQYF
many . TRBJ2-5 TRBV20-1 TGCAGTGCTAGAGCTGGCAGCCGGCAAGAGACCCAGTACTTC CSARAGSRQETQYF
many . TRBJ1-2 TRBV20-1 TGCAGTGCCCCCAGGTTGAACTATGGCTACACCTTC CSAPRLNYGYTF
. . TRBJ1-2 TRBV7-3 TGTGCCAGCAGCTTAATGGGTTTGGGGGGGGGCTACACCTTC CASSLMGLGGGYTF
many . TRBJ2-2 TRBV11-3 TGTGCCAGCAGCTTAGATCGCGCCGGGGAGCTGTTTTTT CASSLDRAGELFF
once TRBD2 TRBJ2-3 TRBV28 TGTGCCAGCAGTCCCTCCGACTATCGACTAGCGGGAGTCTCGGATACGCAGTATTTT CASSPSDYRLAGVSDTQYF
once . TRBJ1-1 TRBV6-1 TGTGCCAGCAGTCAACAGGGTCGGGGGAGGAACACTGAAGCTTTCTTT CASSQQGRGRNTEAFF
many . TRBJ2-2 TRBV10-2 TGCGCCACCCGGGACTCCCTTATTACAAACACCGGGGAGCTGTTTTTT CATRDSLITNTGELFF